A selection of T cell receptor beta chains follows, all from one sample in a study of blood T cell repertoires in COVID-19. Assay used: immunoSEQ multiplex PCR; TCRdb lists only in-frame clones, some missing. Of about 64,000 clones listed, around 83% are singletons. Sequencing used peripheral blood. The receptors here all came from a woman aged 60 to 75 with acute or convalescent COVID-19. CDR3s include the opening cysteine and the closing phenylalanine or tryptophan. The D gene is left open where the match is weak. Clone size is stated in some rows and not others, as once, few, many or a class when expanded.

J gene | clone size | D gene | V gene | CDR3 protein | CDR3 DNA
TRBJ2-3 | NA | NA | TRBV5-1 | CASSAGQVPTDTQYF | TGCGCCAGCAGCGCGGGTCAAGTCCCCACAGATACGCAGTATTTT
TRBJ1-1 | NA | NA | TRBV12-3/TRBV12-4 | CASSFDRYTEAFF | TGTGCCAGCAGTTTCGACAGATACACTGAAGCTTTCTTT
TRBJ1-4 | NA | NA | TRBV7-6 | CASSRTRTWNEKLFF | TGTGCCAGCAGCCGCACACGGACATGGAATGAAAAACTGTTTTTT
TRBJ1-1 | NA | TRBD1 | TRBV4-1 | CASSQVADRGMAFF | TGCGCCAGCAGCCAAGTTGCTGACAGGGGAATGGCTTTCTTT
TRBJ1-4 | NA | TRBD1 | TRBV5-1 | CASRGQGAEKLFF | TGCGCCAGCAGGGGGCAGGGGGCTGAAAAACTGTTTTTT
TRBJ1-2 | NA | TRBD1 | TRBV5-1 | CASSSLDRDAVYGYTF | TGCGCCAGCAGCTCCCTGGACAGGGACGCTGTCTATGGCTACACCTTC
TRBJ1-5 | NA | NA | TRBV19 | CASSIRGGFGNQPQHF | TGTGCCAGTAGTATAAGGGGGGGTTTCGGCAATCAGCCCCAGCATTTT
TRBJ2-2 | few | NA | TRBV5-1 | CASSSKNTGELFF | TGCGCCAGCAGCTCCAAGAACACCGGGGAGCTGTTTTTT
TRBJ1-1 | NA | NA | TRBV29-1 | CSVEGYGQGNTEAFF | TGCAGCGTTGAGGGGTATGGGCAGGGGAACACTGAAGCTTTCTTT
TRBJ2-3 | NA | TRBD2 | TRBV10-3 | CAISDGTSGGGTDTQYF | TGTGCCATCAGTGACGGGACTAGCGGGGGAGGTACAGATACGCAGTATTTT
TRBJ1-2 | NA | NA | TRBV19 | CASSLPVTILPYGYTF | TGTGCCAGTAGCCTCCCCGTGACTATTCTCCCCTATGGCTACACCTTC
TRBJ2-5 | few | TRBD2 | TRBV2 | CASSGNYQGGETQYF | TGTGCCAGCAGTGGGAACTATCAGGGAGGGGAGACCCAGTACTTC
TRBJ2-1 | NA | TRBD2 | TRBV19 | CASSRRRGGTHGEQFF | TGTGCCAGTAGCCGAAGGCGGGGGGGAACCCACGGTGAGCAGTTCTTC
TRBJ1-1 | NA | NA | TRBV9 | CASSVGRLTEAFF | TGTGCCAGCAGCGTTGGCCGCCTCACTGAAGCTTTCTTT
TRBJ1-4 | few | TRBD1 | TRBV19 | CASSIWSQGARKLFF | TGTGCCAGTAGTATATGGTCACAGGGGGCGCGAAAACTGTTTTTT
TRBJ2-5 | NA | TRBD2 | TRBV3-1/TRBV3-2 | CASSQNAGGVETQYF | TGTGCCAGCAGCCAAAACGCCGGGGGGGTTGAGACCCAGTACTTC
TRBJ2-3 | NA | NA | TRBV14 | CASSDRIGADTQYF | TGTGCCAGCAGCGACAGGATAGGTGCAGATACGCAGTATTTT
TRBJ2-1 | NA | NA | TRBV7-8 | CASSFKGDNSYNEQFF | TGTGCCAGCAGCTTTAAGGGGGACAACTCCTACAATGAGCAGTTCTTC
TRBJ1-2 | NA | NA | TRBV18 | CASSLQPAAANYGYTF | TGTGCCAGCTCATTACAACCGGCGGCCGCTAACTATGGCTACACCTTC
TRBJ1-1 | NA | TRBD1 | TRBV19 | CASSRRMGTGPLNTEAFF | TGTGCCAGTAGTAGACGGATGGGGACAGGGCCTTTGAACACTGAAGCTTTCTTT
TRBJ1-6 | NA | TRBD1 | TRBV7-6 | CASSIRQGDSPLHF | TGTGCCAGCAGCATCCGACAGGGTGATTCACCCCTCCACTTT
TRBJ1-5 | NA | NA | TRBV5-6 | CASNTQGDFNSNQPQHF | TGTGCCAGCAATACACAGGGTGATTTTAATAGCAATCAGCCCCAGCATTTT
TRBJ2-1 | NA | NA | TRBV27 | CASSLDGGYNEQFF | TGTGCCAGCAGTTTAGATGGGGGGTACAATGAGCAGTTCTTC
TRBJ1-1 | NA | NA | TRBV12-5 | CASERGGGVRAEAFF | TGTGCTAGTGAAAGAGGAGGGGGGGTGAGGGCTGAAGCTTTCTTT
TRBJ2-5 | NA | TRBD2 | TRBV5-6 | CASSLSLAGGQETQYF | TGTGCCAGCAGCTTGTCACTAGCGGGGGGGCAAGAGACCCAGTACTTC
TRBJ1-1 | NA | NA | TRBV10-1 | CASSDNMNTEAFF | TGCGCCAGCAGTGACAACATGAACACTGAAGCTTTCTTT
TRBJ1-1 | NA | NA | TRBV6-5 | CASSYSSTEAFF | TGTGCCAGCAGTTACTCCAGCACTGAAGCTTTCTTT
TRBJ2-1 | few | NA | TRBV19 | CASSTTGWNEQFF | TGTGCCAGTAGTACTACAGGGTGGAATGAGCAGTTCTTC
TRBJ1-3 | NA | NA | TRBV19 | CASSSVSSGNTIYF | TGTGCCAGTAGTAGCGTCTCCTCTGGAAACACCATATATTTT